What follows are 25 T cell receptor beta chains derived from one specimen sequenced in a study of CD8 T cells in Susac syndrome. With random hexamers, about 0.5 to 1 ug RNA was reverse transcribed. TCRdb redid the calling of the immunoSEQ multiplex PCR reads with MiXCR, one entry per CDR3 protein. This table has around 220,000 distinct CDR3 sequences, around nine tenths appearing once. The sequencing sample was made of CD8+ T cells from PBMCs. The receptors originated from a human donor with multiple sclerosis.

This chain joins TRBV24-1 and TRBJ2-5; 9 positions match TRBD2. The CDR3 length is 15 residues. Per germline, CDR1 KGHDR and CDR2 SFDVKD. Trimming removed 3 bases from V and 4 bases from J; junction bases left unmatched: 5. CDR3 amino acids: CATSDETSGRETQYF. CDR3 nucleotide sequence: TGTGCCACCAGTGATGAGACTAGCGGACGAGAGACCCAGTACTTC.

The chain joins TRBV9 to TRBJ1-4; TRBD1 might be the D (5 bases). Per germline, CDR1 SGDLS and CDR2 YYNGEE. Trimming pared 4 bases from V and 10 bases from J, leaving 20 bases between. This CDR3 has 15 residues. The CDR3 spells CASSPQTDMKGKLFF. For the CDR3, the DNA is TGTGCCAGCAGCCCCCAGACAGATATGAAAGGAAAACTGTTTTTT.

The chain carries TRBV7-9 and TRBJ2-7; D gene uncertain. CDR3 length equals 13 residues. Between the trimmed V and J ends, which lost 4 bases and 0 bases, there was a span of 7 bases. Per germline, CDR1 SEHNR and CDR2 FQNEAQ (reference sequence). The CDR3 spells CASSYESSYEQYF. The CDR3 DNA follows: TGTGCCAGCAGCTATGAGAGCTCCTACGAGCAGTACTTC.

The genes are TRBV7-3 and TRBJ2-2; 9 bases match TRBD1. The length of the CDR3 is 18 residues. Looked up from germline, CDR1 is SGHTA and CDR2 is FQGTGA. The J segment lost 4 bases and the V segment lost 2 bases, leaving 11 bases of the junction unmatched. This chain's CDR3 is CASSLYPPQGAGTGELFF. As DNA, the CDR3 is TGTGCCAGCAGCTTATACCCCCCACAGGGGGCGGGCACCGGGGAGCTGTTTTTT.

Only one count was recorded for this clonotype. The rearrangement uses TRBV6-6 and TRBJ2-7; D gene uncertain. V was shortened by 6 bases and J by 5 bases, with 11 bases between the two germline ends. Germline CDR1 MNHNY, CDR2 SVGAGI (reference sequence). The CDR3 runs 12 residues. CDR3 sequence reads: CASSPQSDEQYF. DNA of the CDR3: TGTGCCAGCAGCCCCCAGAGCGACGAGCAGTACTTC.

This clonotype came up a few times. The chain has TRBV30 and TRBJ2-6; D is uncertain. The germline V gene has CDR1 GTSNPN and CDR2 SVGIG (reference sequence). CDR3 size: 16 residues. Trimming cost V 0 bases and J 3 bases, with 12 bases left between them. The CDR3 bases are TGTGCCTGGAGTGTACTGGACGCTGGTGGGGCCAACGTCCTGACTTTC. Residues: CAWSVLDAGGANVLTF.

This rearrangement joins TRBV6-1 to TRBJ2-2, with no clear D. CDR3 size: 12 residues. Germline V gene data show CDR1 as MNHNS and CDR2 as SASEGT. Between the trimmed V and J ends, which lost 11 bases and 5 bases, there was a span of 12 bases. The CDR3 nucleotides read TGTGCCTTTAAGGGTTTGACCGGGGAGCTGTTTTTT. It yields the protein CAFKGLTGELFF.

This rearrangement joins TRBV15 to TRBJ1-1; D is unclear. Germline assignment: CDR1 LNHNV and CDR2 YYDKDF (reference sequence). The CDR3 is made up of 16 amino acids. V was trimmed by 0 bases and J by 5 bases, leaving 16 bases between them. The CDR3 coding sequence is TGTGCCACCAGCAGAGATCGCGTATGGCTTGGTACTGAAGCTTTCTTT. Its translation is CATSRDRVWLGTEAFF.

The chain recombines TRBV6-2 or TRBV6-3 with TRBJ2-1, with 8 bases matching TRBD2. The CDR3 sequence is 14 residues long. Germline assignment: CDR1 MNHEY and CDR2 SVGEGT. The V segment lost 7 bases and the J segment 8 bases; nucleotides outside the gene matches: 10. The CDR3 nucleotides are TGTGCCAGCACCTCCCGGACTAGCACCCATGAGCAGTTCTTC. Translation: CASTSRTSTHEQFF.

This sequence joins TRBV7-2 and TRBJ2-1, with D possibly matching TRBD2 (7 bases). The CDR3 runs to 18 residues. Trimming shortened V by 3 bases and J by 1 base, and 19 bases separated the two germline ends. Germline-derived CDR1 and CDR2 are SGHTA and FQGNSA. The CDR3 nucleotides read TGTGCCAGCAGCTTGCCTATAGGGGGGGACCAGTCCTACAATGAGCAGTTCTTC. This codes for CASSLPIGGDQSYNEQFF.

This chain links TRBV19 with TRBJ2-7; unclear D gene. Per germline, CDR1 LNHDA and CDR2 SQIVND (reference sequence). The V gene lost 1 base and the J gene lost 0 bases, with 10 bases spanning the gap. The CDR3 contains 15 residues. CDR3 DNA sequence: TGTGCCAGTAGTATAGGGGCATCCGGCTCCTACGAGCAGTACTTC. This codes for CASSIGASGSYEQYF.

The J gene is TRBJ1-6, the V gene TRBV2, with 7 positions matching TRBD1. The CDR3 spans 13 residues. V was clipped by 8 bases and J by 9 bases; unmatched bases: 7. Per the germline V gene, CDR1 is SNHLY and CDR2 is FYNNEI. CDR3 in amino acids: CASGRDSRSPLHF. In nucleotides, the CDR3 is TGTGCCAGCGGCCGGGACAGCCGTTCACCCCTCCACTTT.

CDR3 region: CSVPGEFSIYNEQFF. CDR3 in DNA: TGCAGCGTTCCCGGGGAGTTTTCCATATACAATGAGCAGTTCTTC. This rearrangement joins TRBV29-1 to TRBJ2-1; possibly TRBD2 for D (5 bases). CDR1 is SQVTM and CDR2 is ANQGSEA in the germline V gene. The length of the CDR3 is 15 residues. The germline V and J ends were trimmed by 5 bases and 4 bases, with 18 bases remaining between them.

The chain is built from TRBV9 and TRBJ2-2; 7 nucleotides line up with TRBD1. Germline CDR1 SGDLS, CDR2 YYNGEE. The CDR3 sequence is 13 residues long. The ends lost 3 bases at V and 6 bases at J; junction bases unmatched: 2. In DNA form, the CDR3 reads TGTGCCAGCAGCGACAGGGGCTCCGGGGAGCTGTTTTTT. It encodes CASSDRGSGELFF.

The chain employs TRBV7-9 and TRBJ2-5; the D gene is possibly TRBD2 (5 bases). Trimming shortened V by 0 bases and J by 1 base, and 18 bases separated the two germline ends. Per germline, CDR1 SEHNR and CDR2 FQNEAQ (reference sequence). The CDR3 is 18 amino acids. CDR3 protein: CASSLADFYDVAQETQYF. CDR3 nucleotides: TGTGCCAGCAGCTTAGCGGACTTTTACGACGTGGCCCAAGAGACCCAGTACTTC.

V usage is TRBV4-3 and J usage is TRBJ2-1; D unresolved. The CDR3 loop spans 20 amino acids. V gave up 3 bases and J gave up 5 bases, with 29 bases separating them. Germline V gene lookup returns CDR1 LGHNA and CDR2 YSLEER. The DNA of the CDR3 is TGCGCCAGCAGCCATGGGCCAGGCGGCCCAGAAATTTCCAATAACAATGAGCAGTTCTTC. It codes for CASSHGPGGPEISNNNEQFF.

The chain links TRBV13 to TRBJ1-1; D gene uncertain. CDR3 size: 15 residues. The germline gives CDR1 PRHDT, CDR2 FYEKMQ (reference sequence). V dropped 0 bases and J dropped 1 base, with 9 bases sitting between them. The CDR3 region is CASSLGAAANTEAFF. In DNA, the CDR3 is TGTGCCAGCAGCTTAGGGGCAGCAGCGAACACTGAAGCTTTCTTT.

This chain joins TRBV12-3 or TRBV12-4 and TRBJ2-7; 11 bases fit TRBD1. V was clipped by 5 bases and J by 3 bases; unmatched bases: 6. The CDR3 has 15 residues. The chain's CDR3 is CASSNGQGAGYEQYF. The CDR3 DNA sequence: TGTGCCAGCAGTAACGGACAGGGGGCGGGCTACGAGCAGTACTTC.

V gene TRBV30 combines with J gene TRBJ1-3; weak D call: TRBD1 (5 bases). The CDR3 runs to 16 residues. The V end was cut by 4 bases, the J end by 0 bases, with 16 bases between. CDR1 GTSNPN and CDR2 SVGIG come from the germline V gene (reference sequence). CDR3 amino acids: CAWKSLRGASGNTIYF. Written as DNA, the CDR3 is TGTGCCTGGAAGTCGCTAAGGGGCGCCTCTGGAAACACCATATATTTT.

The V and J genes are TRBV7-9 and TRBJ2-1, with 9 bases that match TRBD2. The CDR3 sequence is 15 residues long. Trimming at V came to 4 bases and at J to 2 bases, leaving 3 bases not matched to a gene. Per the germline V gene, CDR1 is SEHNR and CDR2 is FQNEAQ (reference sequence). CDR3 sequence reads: CASSSERGAYNEQFF. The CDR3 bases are TGTGCCAGCAGCTCCGAGCGGGGGGCCTACAATGAGCAGTTCTTC.

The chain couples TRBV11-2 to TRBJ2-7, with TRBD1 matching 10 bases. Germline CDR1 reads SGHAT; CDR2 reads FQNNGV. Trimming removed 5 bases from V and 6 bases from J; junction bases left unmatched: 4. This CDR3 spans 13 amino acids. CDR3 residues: CASSRDRGLEQYF. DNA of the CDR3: TGTGCCAGCAGCCGGGACAGGGGTCTCGAGCAGTACTTC.

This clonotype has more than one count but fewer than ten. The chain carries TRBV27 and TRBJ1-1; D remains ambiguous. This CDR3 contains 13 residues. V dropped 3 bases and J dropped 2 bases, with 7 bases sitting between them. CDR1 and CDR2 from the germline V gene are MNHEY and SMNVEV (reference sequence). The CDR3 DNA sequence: TGTGCCAGCAGTTTCCAGGTTAACACTGAAGCTTTCTTT. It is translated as CASSFQVNTEAFF.

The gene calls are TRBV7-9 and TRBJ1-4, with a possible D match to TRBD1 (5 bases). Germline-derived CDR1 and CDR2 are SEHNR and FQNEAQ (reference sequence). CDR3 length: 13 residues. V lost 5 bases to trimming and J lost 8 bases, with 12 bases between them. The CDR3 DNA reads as TGTGCCAGCAGCCCCCCGTCAGGGGAAAAACTGTTTTTT. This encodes CASSPPSGEKLFF.

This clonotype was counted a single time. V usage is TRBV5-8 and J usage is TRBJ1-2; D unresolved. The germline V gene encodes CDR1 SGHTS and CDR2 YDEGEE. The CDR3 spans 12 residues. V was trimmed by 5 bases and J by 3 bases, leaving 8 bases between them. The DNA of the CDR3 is TGTGCCAGCAGGACGACACACTATGGCTACACCTTC. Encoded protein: CASRTTHYGYTF.

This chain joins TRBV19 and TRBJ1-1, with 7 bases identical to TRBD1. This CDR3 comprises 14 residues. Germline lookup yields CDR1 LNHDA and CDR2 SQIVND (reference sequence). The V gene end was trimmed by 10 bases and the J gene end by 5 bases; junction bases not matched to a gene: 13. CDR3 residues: CAIAPDRAGTEAFF. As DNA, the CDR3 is TGTGCCATTGCTCCCGACAGGGCTGGGACTGAAGCTTTCTTT.